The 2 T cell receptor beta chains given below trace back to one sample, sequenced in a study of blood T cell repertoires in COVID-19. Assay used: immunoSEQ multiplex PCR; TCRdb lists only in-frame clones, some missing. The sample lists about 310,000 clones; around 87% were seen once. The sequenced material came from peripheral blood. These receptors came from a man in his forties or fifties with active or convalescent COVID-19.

The CDR3 spells CASSLYSGSYNEQFF. In DNA form, the CDR3 reads TGTGCCAGCAGCTTATACAGCGGCTCCTACAATGAGCAGTTCTTC. V gene TRBV7-8 combines with J gene TRBJ2-1; weak D call: TRBD2 (5 bases). CDR3 length: 15 amino acids. The germline CDR1 and CDR2 sequences are SGHVS and FQNEAQ. V lost 2 bases and J lost 0, with 8 bases in between.

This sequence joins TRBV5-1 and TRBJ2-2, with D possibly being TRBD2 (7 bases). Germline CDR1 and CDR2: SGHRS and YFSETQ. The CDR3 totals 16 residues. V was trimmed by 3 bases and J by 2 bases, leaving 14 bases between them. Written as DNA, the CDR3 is TGCGCCAGCAGCTCGCTTGGGGGGGCCAACACCGGGGAGCTGTTTTTT. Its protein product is CASSSLGGANTGELFF.